Each of the 27 T cell receptor beta chains below was sequenced from the same sample in a study of blood T cells in healthy people across ages. For the second PCR, which ran for about 7 to 11 cycles, a sample-barcoded 5' primer and a J-beta primer mix were used. One entry per CDR3 protein, called by TCRdb with MiXCR from the 5' RACE reads. This sample has roughly 1,300,000 distinct CDR3 sequences, with 59% found just once. The specimen sequenced was blood. The receptor set was obtained from a man in his late teens or twenties in good health.

This clonotype occurred a few times. V and J are TRBV6-5 and TRBJ2-5, with unresolved D. Trimming stripped 5 bases from V and 7 bases from J, with 17 bases between. Per the germline V gene, CDR1 is MNHEY and CDR2 is SVGAGI. CDR3 length equals 14 residues. The CDR3 reads CASSPRQGTGTQYF. The CDR3 DNA follows: TGTGCCAGCAGTCCAAGGCAAGGAACGGGGACCCAGTACTTC.

The V and J genes are TRBV12-3 or TRBV12-4 and TRBJ2-5, with D unresolved. The CDR3 loop spans 11 amino acids. V lost 8 bases and J lost 4, with 8 bases in between. CDR3 residues: CASLQAETQYF. The CDR3, as DNA: TGTGCCAGCCTCCAGGCAGAGACCCAGTACTTC.

This sequence joins TRBV9 and TRBJ2-7; D possibly matches TRBD1 or TRBD2 (5 bases each). The CDR3 runs to 14 residues. Germline lookup yields CDR1 SGDLS and CDR2 YYNGEE. V dropped 3 bases and J dropped 3 bases, with 13 bases sitting between them. In nucleotides, the CDR3 is TGTGCCAGCAGCGAGAGGGACGGAGACTACGAGCAGTACTTC. Its translation: CASSERDGDYEQYF.

This clonotype was seen at least ten times. V usage is TRBV5-1 and J usage is TRBJ2-5, with 8 bases aligning to TRBD2. Germline assignment: CDR1 SGHRS and CDR2 YFSETQ. V trimming: 0 bases; J trimming: 1 base; junction bases outside the gene matches: 8. The CDR3 sequence is 17 residues long. DNA for the CDR3: TGCGCCAGCAGCTTGGTGGCTAGCGGGCTCCTCCAAGAGACCCAGTACTTC. It specifies CASSLVASGLLQETQYF. The full variable domain, in which reference TRBV5-1 and TRBJ2-5 provide the parts outside the CDR3, is KAGVTQTPRYLIKTRGQQVTLSCSPISGHRSVSWYQQTPGQGLQFLFEYFSETQRNKGNFPGRFSGRQFSNSRSEMNVSTLELGDSALYLCASSLVASGLLQETQYFGPGTRLLVL.

J is TRBJ2-1 and V is TRBV28; 9 positions match TRBD1. The CDR3 extends over 16 amino acids. J was trimmed by 4 bases and V by 5 bases; bases with no gene match: 9. Per the germline V gene, CDR1 is MDHEN and CDR2 is SYDVKM. The CDR3 nucleotides read TGTGCCAGCAGTATATCAGGACAGGGGACATACAATGAGCAGTTCTTC. It codes for CASSISGQGTYNEQFF.

As regards this clonotype: A much larger clonotype is one base distant, so this may be a read error. The J gene is TRBJ2-1, the V gene TRBV27; D is unresolved. The end of the DNA aligns better with TRBJ2-7, so the J call may be wrong. CDR3 length: 14 residues. Looked up from germline, CDR1 is MNHEY and CDR2 is SMNVEV (reference sequence). CDR3 loop: CASSLSVGSYEQYF. The CDR3 nucleotides read TGTGCCAGCAGTTTATCGGTGGGCTCCTACGAGCAGTACTTC.

The chain recombines TRBV20-1 with TRBJ2-4, with D hard to call. Germline V CDR1 and CDR2: DFQATT, SNEGSKA (reference sequence). This CDR3 spans 12 amino acids. The V and J ends lost 4 bases and 9 bases respectively, with 13 bases between them. CDR3 amino acids: CSAIISMGIQYF. The CDR3 DNA reads TGCAGTGCTATTATCTCGATGGGCATTCAGTACTTC.

J is TRBJ2-7 and V is TRBV7-8; maybe TRBD2 (5 bases). V was clipped by 2 bases and J by 2 bases, with 13 bases between them. This CDR3 contains 15 residues. In germline, CDR1 is SGHVS, CDR2 FQNEAQ. The CDR3 bases are TGTGCCAGCAGCTTATCCGACGGGGATACCTACGAGCAGTACTTC. This encodes CASSLSDGDTYEQYF.

J is TRBJ2-1 and V is TRBV11-2; D gene ambiguous. The germline V gene encodes CDR1 SGHAT and CDR2 FQNNGV. The germline V and J ends were trimmed by 4 bases and 14 bases, with 15 bases remaining between them. There are 12 residues in the CDR3. CDR3 bases: TGTGCCAGCAGCTCCGTGGCGCCCAGCGAGTTCTTC. Amino acid sequence: CASSSVAPSEFF.

The chain links TRBV2 to TRBJ2-1; a possible D gene is TRBD2 (5 bases). The germline CDR1 and CDR2 sequences are SNHLY and FYNNEI. The CDR3 is 13 residues long. Between the trimmed V and J ends, which lost 4 bases and 6 bases, there was a span of 10 bases. CDR3 loop: CASSVPRGNEQFF. The DNA of the CDR3 is TGTGCCAGCAGTGTGCCCCGGGGCAATGAGCAGTTCTTC.

This chain joins TRBV5-5 and TRBJ2-7; D is ambiguous. The CDR3 extends over 13 amino acids. Germline-derived CDR1 and CDR2 are SGHKS and YYEKEE (reference sequence). V was clipped by 4 bases and J by 8 bases, with 16 bases between them. In nucleotides, the CDR3 is TGTGCCAGCAGCCCACAATCTCAGGATAAGCAGTACTTC. It specifies CASSPQSQDKQYF.

This clonotype was seen a few times. The chain is built from TRBV27 and TRBJ2-7, with 11 nucleotides matching TRBD2. The germline V gene encodes CDR1 MNHEY and CDR2 SMNVEV (reference sequence). The CDR3 extends over 15 amino acids. V was pared by 3 bases and J by 7 bases, with 8 bases of the junction left unmatched. This CDR3 is CASSFGTSGLWEQYF. In DNA form, the CDR3 reads TGTGCCAGCAGTTTCGGGACTAGCGGTCTGTGGGAGCAGTACTTC.

This clonotype was found once. In DNA, the CDR3 is TGTGCCACCAGCAGGATCGGGACAGATACGCAGTATTTT. Its translation is CATSRIGTDTQYF. The chain is built from TRBV15 and TRBJ2-3, with D uncertain. The CDR3 totals 13 residues. Between the trimmed V and J ends, which lost 3 bases and 3 bases, there was a span of 7 bases. Germline lookup yields CDR1 LNHNV and CDR2 YYDKDF (reference sequence).

The chain couples TRBV12-3 or TRBV12-4 to TRBJ1-5; D remains ambiguous. This CDR3 has 13 amino acids. Trimming removed 5 bases at V and 7 bases at J, with 12 bases between. As DNA, the CDR3 is TGTGCCAGCAGTCTTACAGTTGTCCAGCCCCAGCATTTT. Protein sequence: CASSLTVVQPQHF.

CDR3 nucleotide sequence: TGTGCCAGCAGCTCCAGGGGTCCTGGAGATACGCAGTATTTT. Translation: CASSSRGPGDTQYF. The chain uses TRBV9 and TRBJ2-3; weak D call: TRBD1 (6 bases). The CDR3 runs 14 residues. The V end was cut by 4 bases, the J end by 5 bases, with 14 bases between. The germline CDR1 and CDR2 sequences are SGDLS and YYNGEE.

CDR3 in DNA: TGTGCCTGGAGACAGGGGTCGCACATTCAGTACTTC. Translation: CAWRQGSHIQYF. This chain connects TRBV30 to TRBJ2-4, with 7 bases matching TRBD1. Germline CDR1 reads GTSNPN; CDR2 reads SVGIG (reference sequence). The ends lost 3 bases at V and 8 bases at J; junction bases unmatched: 4. The CDR3 runs 12 residues.

This clonotype was seen more than once but under ten times. The chain uses TRBV6-2 or TRBV6-3 and TRBJ2-1; TRBD1 might be the D (6 bases). Trimming removed 2 bases from V and 8 bases from J, with 13 bases in between. CDR3 length: 14 amino acids. Germline-derived CDR1 and CDR2 are MNHEY and SVGEGT. The CDR3 coding sequence is TGTGCCAGCAGTTACCGAACAGGGAAAGATGAGCAGTTCTTC. Residues: CASSYRTGKDEQFF.

The genes are TRBV2 and TRBJ1-6; 7 nucleotides agree with TRBD1. With V trimmed by 4 bases and J by 14 bases, 17 bases remained unmatched. The CDR3 has 16 residues. Germline-derived CDR1 and CDR2 are SNHLY and FYNNEI. This chain's CDR3 is CASSGVGQTTFGTLHF. CDR3 bases: TGTGCCAGCAGTGGAGTGGGACAGACTACATTCGGAACCCTCCACTTT.

This clonotype is a singleton in its sample. The gene calls are TRBV9 and TRBJ1-5, with D uncertain. The germline V and J ends were trimmed by 4 bases and 3 bases, with 8 bases remaining between them. CDR3 length: 13 residues. CDR1 is SGDLS and CDR2 is YYNGEE in the germline V gene. The CDR3 here is CASSFGYNQPQHF. The DNA of the CDR3 is TGTGCCAGCAGCTTTGGTTACAATCAGCCCCAGCATTTT.

This rearrangement joins TRBV4-2 to TRBJ1-6; 8 bases match TRBD1. The CDR3 totals 17 residues. Unmatched junction bases numbered 11, after V lost 0 bases and J lost 10 bases. Germline V gives CDR1 LGHNA, CDR2 YNFKEQ. CDR3: CASSQETEDREESPLHF. CDR3 coding DNA: TGTGCCAGCAGCCAAGAGACTGAGGACAGGGAAGAGTCACCCCTCCACTTT.

This clonotype was detected many times. The chain links TRBV2 to TRBJ2-3; 12 nucleotides line up with TRBD2. This CDR3 contains 15 residues. The germline CDR1 and CDR2 sequences are SNHLY and FYNNEI. The V and J ends lost 4 bases and 1 base, in that order; junction bases with no gene match: 0. The CDR3 is CASSGTSGGTDTQYF. In DNA form, the CDR3 reads TGTGCCAGCAGTGGGACTAGCGGGGGCACAGATACGCAGTATTTT.

The chain is built from TRBV2 and TRBJ2-3; 8 bases fit TRBD1. The junction had 12 bases not matched to a gene; V was cut back by 9 bases and J by 7 bases. The CDR3 length is 14 residues. Germline V gene sequence: CDR1 SNHLY, CDR2 FYNNEI. The CDR3: CARSKDRVRNTQYF. The CDR3 DNA follows: TGTGCCAGGTCTAAGGACAGGGTTAGGAATACGCAGTATTTT. The whole variable domain, remainder taken from reference TRBV2 and TRBJ2-3, is EPEVTQTPSHQVTQMGQEVILRCVPISNHLYFYWYRQILGQKVEFLVSFYNNEISEKSEIFDDQFSVERPDGSNFTLKIRSTKLEDSAMYFCARSKDRVRNTQYFGPGTRLTVL.

This clonotype has a handful of counts. The chain is built from TRBV10-3 and TRBJ2-3; 14 bases are shared with TRBD2. Germline CDR1 and CDR2: ENHRY and SYGVKD. The V and J ends lost 6 bases and 4 bases, in that order; junction bases with no gene match: 12. CDR3 length: 18 amino acids. CDR3 in DNA: TGTGCCATCAGACCCGGGACTAGCGGGGGTTCTAGTGCAGATACGCAGTATTTT. It specifies CAIRPGTSGGSSADTQYF.

This clonotype has more than one count but fewer than ten. This sequence joins TRBV6-5 and TRBJ2-7; 10 positions match TRBD2. Germline V gene sequence: CDR1 MNHEY, CDR2 SVGAGI. V was pared by 4 bases and J by 2 bases, with 8 bases of the junction left unmatched. The CDR3 covers 16 residues. The CDR3 region is CASSSLSGRDTYEQYF. The CDR3 coding sequence is TGTGCCAGCAGTTCCCTCAGCGGGAGGGATACCTACGAGCAGTACTTC.

Remarks on this clonotype: With a much larger clone just one base away, this may be a read error. The V gene is TRBV7-2, the J gene TRBJ1-2; no reliable D call. The V and J ends lost 5 bases and 3 bases respectively, with 10 bases between them. This CDR3 comprises 13 residues. Germline values: CDR1 SGHTA, CDR2 FQGNSA. The CDR3 coding sequence is TGTGCCAGCAGCCCGACACGGGACTATGGCTACACCTTC. This codes for CASSPTRDYGYTF.

The chain links TRBV6-1 to TRBJ2-1; 7 positions match TRBD1. The J call may be in error: the DNA end matches TRBJ2-7 better. The CDR3 loop spans 14 amino acids. The germline CDR1 and CDR2 sequences are MNHNS and SASEGT. CDR3 residues: CASNSGTVLIEQYF. The DNA of the CDR3 is TGTGCCAGCAATTCCGGGACAGTTCTAATCGAGCAGTACTTC.

The rearrangement joins TRBV6-5 to TRBJ2-7; D may be TRBD2 (5 bases). CDR1 is MNHEY, CDR2 SVGAGI, per germline. Trimming removed 4 bases at V and 6 bases at J, with 16 bases between. CDR3 size: 14 residues. CDR3: CASSLTSSRSEQYF. The CDR3 nucleotides read TGTGCCAGCAGTTTAACTAGTAGCAGAAGCGAGCAGTACTTC.